Here is one T cell receptor beta chain with its context. Its antigen is not known. Then a second PCR, running roughly 7 to 11 cycles, was carried out with a sample-barcoded 5' primer and a J-beta primer mix. Each CDR3 protein is one row after TCRdb ran MiXCR on the 5' RACE reads. The sample has about 1.5 million distinct CDR3 sequences, roughly 43% seen once. The data derive from a study of blood T cells in healthy people across ages. Study conclusions and caveats: Age brought a roughly linear fall in TCR beta diversity measured per million T cells. PBMCs that were unsorted prevented a conclusive naive versus antigen-experienced comparison. Donor CMV infection status was unknown, possibly confounding age-related changes in expanded clonotypes.

In germline, CDR1 is DFQATT, CDR2 SNEGSKA (reference sequence). The CDR3 length is 13 residues. This receptor was obtained from a woman in her late teens or twenties in good health. This chain connects TRBV20-1 to TRBJ2-5; 9 bases match TRBD1. The better agreement between TRBJ2-7 and the DNA end casts doubt on the J call. What was sequenced was blood. DNA of the CDR3: TGCAGTGCTTGGGACAGGGTATCATACGAGCAGTACTTC. This codes for CSAWDRVSYEQYF.